This T cell receptor beta chain was found in a study of blood T cell repertoires in COVID-19. The assay was immunoSEQ multiplex PCR, and TCRdb's table has in-frame clones only and misses some. This sample yields 130,000 or so clones, of which roughly 79% are seen a single time; about 8.4% belongs to the top ten. This TCR came from a woman aged 55-70 years with active or convalescent COVID-19. Material: peripheral blood.

DNA of the CDR3: TGTGCCAGAATCGCTTGGGGCTTATGGGATACGCAGTATTTT. Residues: CARIAWGLWDTQYF. This chain links TRBV5-3 with TRBJ2-3; D may be TRBD1 (5 bases). TRBV5-3 is noted as an ORF with a role that remains uncertain. This CDR3 region has 14 residues. V was shortened by 6 bases and J by 6 bases, with 17 bases between the two germline ends.